This TCR delta chain emerged from a study of gamma-delta chains in newborns, infants, children. Study summary: Polyclonal expansion of innate γδ T cells after birth follows microbial exposure.

The CDR3 is 15 amino acids. Trimming pared 0 bases from V and 0 bases from J, leaving 8 bases between. CDR1 and CDR2 (germline): TSWWSYY, QGS. TCRdb re-called the reads with CATT. The data show approximately 8,000 delta-chain clones, less than 2% seen once. This clone ranks as medium-sized. Source material: blood. J is TRDJ1 and V is TRDV1; unclear D gene. The TCR sequence derives from a child who was a newborn, infant or young child, either healthy, febrile or measles-vaccinated (not recorded which). CDR3 nucleotides: TGTGCTCTTGGGGAACTAGTCTTAAACACCGATAAACTCATCTTT. It is translated as CALGELVLNTDKLIF.